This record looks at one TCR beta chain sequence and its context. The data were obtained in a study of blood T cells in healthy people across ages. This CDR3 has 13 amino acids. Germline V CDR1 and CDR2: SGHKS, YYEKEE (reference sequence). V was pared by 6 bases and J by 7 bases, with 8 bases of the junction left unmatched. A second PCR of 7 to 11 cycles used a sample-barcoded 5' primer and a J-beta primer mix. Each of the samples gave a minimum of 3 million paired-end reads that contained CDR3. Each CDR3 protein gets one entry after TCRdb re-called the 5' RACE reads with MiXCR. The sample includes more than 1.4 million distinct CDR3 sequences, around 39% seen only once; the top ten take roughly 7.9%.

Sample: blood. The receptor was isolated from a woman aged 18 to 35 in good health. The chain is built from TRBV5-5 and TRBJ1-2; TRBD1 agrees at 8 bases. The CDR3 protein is CASTPDRGGGYTF. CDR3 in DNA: TGTGCCAGCACCCCCGACAGGGGTGGTGGCTACACCTTC.